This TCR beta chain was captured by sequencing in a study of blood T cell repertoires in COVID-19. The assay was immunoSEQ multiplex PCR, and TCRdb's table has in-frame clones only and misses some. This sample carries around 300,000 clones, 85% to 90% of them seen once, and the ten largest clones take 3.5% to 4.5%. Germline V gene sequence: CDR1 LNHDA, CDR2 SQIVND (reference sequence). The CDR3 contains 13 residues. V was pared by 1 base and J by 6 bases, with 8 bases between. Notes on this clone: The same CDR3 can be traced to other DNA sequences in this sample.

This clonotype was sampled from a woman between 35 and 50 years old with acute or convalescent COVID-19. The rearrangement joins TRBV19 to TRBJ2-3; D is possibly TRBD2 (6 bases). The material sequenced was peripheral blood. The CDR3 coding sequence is TGTGCCAGTAGTATAGGACGGGGGGATACGCAGTATTTT. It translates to CASSIGRGDTQYF. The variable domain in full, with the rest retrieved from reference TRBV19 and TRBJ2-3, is DGGITQSPKYLFRKEGQNVTLSCEQNLNHDAMYWYRQDPGQGLRLIYYSQIVNDFQKGDIAEGYSVSREKKESFPLTVTSAQKNPTAFYLCASSIGRGDTQYFGPGTRLTVL.